The rows below give T cell receptor beta chains drawn from one sample of a study of glioma-infiltrating T cells after dendritic cell vaccination. Generated by immunoSEQ multiplex PCR, the TCRdb table keeps only in-frame clones and is missing some. This sample has fewer than 45,000 clones, with roughly four fifths found just once. Sequenced material: blood, taken before dendritic cell vaccination. The receptors were gathered from a human donor with glioblastoma. Each CDR3 is given with its conserved first and last residue. Fields, in order: D gene, J gene, V gene, clone size, CDR3 DNA, CDR3 protein. D genes are given only for firm matches. Rows may omit the clone size; those that give it use once, few, many or a size class.

NA,TRBJ2-7,TRBV7-8,NA,TGTGCCAGCAGCTCTCAGCGAAACTCTCCCTACGAGCAGTACTTC,CASSSQRNSPYEQYF
TRBD2,TRBJ2-3,TRBV19,NA,TGTGCCAGTAGTATAGGACTAGCTACAGATACGCAGTATTTT,CASSIGLATDTQYF
NA,TRBJ2-1,TRBV9,NA,TGTGCCAGCAGCGTAGCCCGTACAGGGAATGAGCAGTTCTTC,CASSVARTGNEQFF
NA,TRBJ1-4,TRBV4-3,NA,TGCGCCAGCAGCCAAGATTTGCGGGGGGGGAATAAGCTGTTTTTT,CASSQDLRGGNKLFF
TRBD1,TRBJ2-7,TRBV10-3,NA,TGTGCCATCAGTGACCCCGGGGACAGGGCATACGAGCAGTACTTC,CAISDPGDRAYEQYF
NA,TRBJ2-3,TRBV5-8,NA,TGTGCCAGCAGCCTCATACAAGATACGCAGTATTTT,CASSLIQDTQYF
NA,TRBJ2-5,TRBV4-3,NA,TGCGCCAGCAGCCAAGGGCTAGCGAGGGAGACCCAGTACTTC,CASSQGLARETQYF
NA,TRBJ2-3,TRBV6-6,NA,TGTGCCAGCACCTACCGGGGGTATGGCACAGATACGCAGTATTTT,CASTYRGYGTDTQYF
NA,TRBJ1-2,TRBV6-5,NA,TGTGCCAGCAGTTACTCGGTGCGCTCCTATGGCTACACCTTC,CASSYSVRSYGYTF
TRBD2,TRBJ2-5,TRBV4-1,NA,TGCGCCAGCAGCCAATTAGCGGGGGGCATCTTGGGGGAGACCCAGTACTTC,CASSQLAGGILGETQYF
TRBD2,TRBJ2-5,TRBV5-1,NA,TGCGCCAGCAGCTTGGTAGCGGGGGTTCAAGAGACCCAGTACTTC,CASSLVAGVQETQYF
NA,TRBJ1-1,TRBV6-5,NA,TGTGCCACGGGAAAGAACACTGAAGCTTTCTTT,CATGKNTEAFF
NA,TRBJ2-7,TRBV6-1,NA,TGTGCCAGCAATGGGCAGGGAAACTCCTACGAGCAGTACTTC,CASNGQGNSYEQYF
TRBD1,TRBJ2-4,TRBV10-3,NA,TGTGCCATCAGCTCCAGGGGACAGGGAGACATTCAGTACTTC,CAISSRGQGDIQYF
NA,TRBJ2-7,TRBV4-3,NA,TGCGCCAGCAGCCAAGAAGTTGCTCGGGACGAGCAGTACTTC,CASSQEVARDEQYF
NA,TRBJ1-5,TRBV7-8,NA,TGTGCCAGCAGCTTATCGGGATCTAGCAATCAGCCCCAGCATTTT,CASSLSGSSNQPQHF
TRBD1,TRBJ1-4,TRBV5-1,NA,TGCGCCAGCAGCTTGGGGGGACAGGGGATAGAAAAACTGTTTTTT,CASSLGGQGIEKLFF
TRBD2,TRBJ2-5,TRBV11-2,NA,TGTGCCAGCAGCTTATCTCCGGGGGGAGAAGAGACCCAGTACTTC,CASSLSPGGEETQYF
NA,TRBJ2-2,TRBV18,NA,TGTGCCAGCTCACCAAACAGCCAGAACACCGGGGAGCTGTTTTTT,CASSPNSQNTGELFF
NA,TRBJ1-2,TRBV4-3,NA,TGCGCCAGCAGCCAAGGTACAGGGCTGAGTGATGGCTACACCTTC,CASSQGTGLSDGYTF
NA,TRBJ2-7,TRBV7-6,NA,TGTGCCAGCAGCCAAGGGACGGGGGTAATAACCGAGCAGTACTTC,CASSQGTGVITEQYF
TRBD1,TRBJ1-3,TRBV5-6,NA,TGTGCCAGCAGCGACCGGGACAGGCGGTACACCATATATTTT,CASSDRDRRYTIYF
NA,TRBJ2-3,TRBV9,few,TGTGCCAGCAGCGTAGGTCTAGCCGGCACAGATACGCAGTATTTT,CASSVGLAGTDTQYF
NA,TRBJ1-1,TRBV6-6,NA,TGTGCCAGCAGTTACTCGAGCGTGGCTTTCTTT,CASSYSSVAFF
TRBD1,TRBJ2-7,TRBV5-1,once,TGCGCCAGCAGCTTGGCCCGGGACAGGGCCCCGGACGAGCAGTACTTC,CASSLARDRAPDEQYF
TRBD2,TRBJ2-3,TRBV2,NA,TGTGCCTCAATAGGGACTAGCGGGGGTTACGGCACAGATACGCAGTATTTT,CASIGTSGGYGTDTQYF
TRBD1,TRBJ1-5,TRBV29-1,NA,TGCAGCGTTGTATCGGGAGGGGGCGACTTTAGGGGTCAGCCCCAGCATTTT,CSVVSGGGDFRGQPQHF
TRBD1,TRBJ1-3,TRBV14,NA,TGTGCCAGCAGCCAGAGACAGGGGGCTTATGGAAACACCATATATTTT,CASSQRQGAYGNTIYF
NA,TRBJ1-2,TRBV9,NA,TGTGCCAGCAGCGTAGGCGGATCGAACTATGGCTACACCTTC,CASSVGGSNYGYTF
TRBD1,TRBJ2-3,TRBV7-6,once,TGTGCCAGCAGGTTGGGACAGCTAGGGGCAGATACGCAGTATTTT,CASRLGQLGADTQYF
NA,TRBJ2-7,TRBV5-5,NA,TGTGCCAGCAGCTCCAATCCGGCCTACGAGCAGTACTTC,CASSSNPAYEQYF
TRBD2,TRBJ2-7,TRBV7-9,NA,TGTGCCAGCAGCCCTCGGAGCGGGGTGGTAGTCTACGAGCAGTACTTC,CASSPRSGVVVYEQYF
NA,TRBJ1-1,TRBV28,NA,TGTGCCAGCAGTTTAGGGCCGGCGAACACTGAAGCTTTCTTT,CASSLGPANTEAFF
NA,TRBJ2-3,TRBV2,NA,TGTGCCAGCAGTGAATATTCCACAGGCACAGATACGCAGTATTTT,CASSEYSTGTDTQYF
NA,TRBJ2-2,TRBV5-6,few,TGTGCCAGCAGCTTGAACAGGGTCTTAACCGGGGAGCTGTTTTTT,CASSLNRVLTGELFF
NA,TRBJ2-2,TRBV7-6,NA,TGTGCCAGCAGCTTAGCGGGACAGAACACCGGGGAGCTGTTTTTT,CASSLAGQNTGELFF
TRBD1,TRBJ1-3,TRBV28,NA,TGTGCCAGCAGTTTGACAGGGGGTCGATCTGGAAACACCATATATTTT,CASSLTGGRSGNTIYF
NA,TRBJ2-1,TRBV5-4,NA,TGTGCCAGCAGGCCGTGGGCGGGGTCCAATGAGCAGTTCTTC,CASRPWAGSNEQFF
NA,TRBJ2-3,TRBV28,once,TGTGCCAGCAGTTTATTGGGCGGGGAGGGCACAGATACGCAGTATTTT,CASSLLGGEGTDTQYF
TRBD2,TRBJ2-5,TRBV30,NA,TGTGCCTGGAGTAGCGGGGGGGCCCCAGAGACCCAGTACTTC,CAWSSGGAPETQYF
NA,TRBJ2-4,TRBV12-2,NA,TGTGCAAGTCGCTCCCCCAGGACTAGCGGGCCGAGCCCTAGAGGAAACATTCAGTACTTC,CASRSPRTSGPSPRGNIQYF
NA,TRBJ2-3,TRBV7-9,few,TGTGCCAGCAGCTTAGCGCCGCTAGGGGCCAGCACAGATACGCAGTATTTT,CASSLAPLGASTDTQYF
TRBD1,TRBJ2-7,TRBV7-2,NA,TGTGCCAGCAGCGCCGGGACAGTCTACGAGCAGTACTTC,CASSAGTVYEQYF
NA,TRBJ1-5,TRBV6-6,NA,TGTGCCAGCAGCGGACAGCAAAATCAGCCCCAGCATTTT,CASSGQQNQPQHF
TRBD1,TRBJ1-1,TRBV11-2,few,TGTGCCAGCAGCTTAGACATACCGGGACAGGGGGCTAGAACTTTCTTT,CASSLDIPGQGARTFF
NA,TRBJ2-3,TRBV19,NA,TGTGCCAGTAGTATTCGGGGGGCAGCAGATACGCAGTATTTT,CASSIRGAADTQYF
TRBD1,TRBJ1-6,TRBV7-2,NA,TGTGCCAGCAGCTTAGTTGTGGTGGACAGGGTAGGGTATTCCCCCCTCCACTTT,CASSLVVVDRVGYSPLHF
TRBD1,TRBJ2-2,TRBV18,NA,TGTGCCAGCTCATCGGGACAGGGTCGCCTATCCGGGGAGCTGTTTTTT,CASSSGQGRLSGELFF
NA,TRBJ2-5,TRBV7-8,NA,TGTGCCAGCAGCACCTCTCCCAGGGAGACCCAGTACTTC,CASSTSPRETQYF
TRBD1,TRBJ2-7,TRBV2,NA,TGTGCCAGCGATTGGACAGGGCTGGGTGAGCAGTACTTC,CASDWTGLGEQYF
TRBD2,TRBJ2-2,TRBV7-2,NA,TGCGCCAGCAGCCCAGCGGGGGGGCACACCGGGGAGCTGTTTTTT,CASSPAGGHTGELFF
TRBD1,TRBJ2-5,TRBV12-5,few,TGTGCTAGTGGTCAGGGGGCTGAGACCCAGTACTTC,CASGQGAETQYF
TRBD1,TRBJ1-5,TRBV19,NA,TGTGCCAGTAGTCCCGGGCCAGGGGGCATTCAGCCCCAGCATTTT,CASSPGPGGIQPQHF